These 16 T cell receptor beta chains were sequenced from one sample in a study of CD4 and CD8 cells across lung adenocarcinoma regions (dated by TCRdb to 2017 to 2018). Library method: PCR. Reads for this sample came from a HiSeq X Ten. TCRdb took the public reads, trimmed them with fastp at Q25, ran MiXCR for clone calling and kept in-frame beta chains. A single entry per CDR3 protein holds the most common genes and DNA from its merged rows. This sample is represented by about 20,000 distinct CDR3 sequences; less than 70% of them were singletons. In total, the top ten clones hold around 25% of the sample. The specimen sequenced was CD8+ T cells from the center of a lung tumor. The cell subset or site label, read with the paper, signifies: tumor center region. All receptors come from a female donor with lung adenocarcinoma. The CD4 and CD8 labels of this study may be unreliable.

Of note for this clonotype: One end of the junction is discordant with germline, which a read error may explain. The chain combines TRBV10-1 with TRBJ2-3; possibly TRBD1 or TRBD2 for D (5 bases each). Germline loops: CDR1 WNHNN, CDR2 SYGVQD (reference sequence). This CDR3 has 15 amino acids. The CDR3 nucleotides read TGCGCCAGCGGTGAGGCGGTCCGGGACCCAGATACGCAGTATTTT. Protein sequence: CASGEAVRDPDTQYF.

This sequence joins TRBV10-3 and TRBJ1-1; TRBD1 is a possible D gene (5 bases). CDR1 is ENHRY, CDR2 SYGVKD, per germline. V lost 3 bases and J 2 bases, leaving 7 bases between the germline ends. CDR3 length equals 13 residues. CDR3 in DNA: TGTGCCATCAGTGATAGGGGAAACACTGAAGCTTTCTTT. Translation gives CAISDRGNTEAFF.

As for this clonotype: At one of its ends the junction is not consistent with the germline gene, which may arise from a read error. For the CDR3, the DNA is TGTGCCAGCAGTTCCGCGGTCCGGGGGGCAAACGTTCAGTACTTC. It translates to CASSSAVRGANVQYF. The genes are TRBV27 and TRBJ2-4; D is perhaps TRBD2 (7 bases). There are 15 residues in the CDR3. Germline lookup yields CDR1 MNHEY and CDR2 SMNVEV (reference sequence).

Regarding this clonotype: The germline gene is not matched at one end of the junction; a read error may be the cause. The genes are TRBV27 and TRBJ2-4; D could derive from TRBD1 or TRBD2 (5 bases each). CDR3 length equals 13 residues. Germline V lookup: CDR1 MNHEY, CDR2 SMNVEV (reference sequence). This CDR3 is CATGLRAKNMQYF. CDR3 nucleotide sequence: TGTGCCACGGGGCTACGAGCCAAAAACATGCAGTACTTC.

This clonotype appeared a few times. This chain joins TRBV7-2 and TRBJ2-1; D gene ambiguous. The last part of the DNA fits TRBJ2-5 better; the J call may be wrong. The V gene's germline CDR1 is SGHTA and CDR2 FQGNSA. The CDR3 totals 13 residues. CDR3 sequence reads: CASSLTKAETQYF. CDR3 DNA sequence: TGTGCCAGCAGCTTAACGAAGGCAGAGACCCAGTACTTC.

V usage is TRBV5-1 and J usage is TRBJ2-1; D ambiguous. This CDR3 comprises 12 residues. V was cut by 1 base and J by 5 bases, with 4 bases left in between. Per germline, CDR1 SGHRS and CDR2 YFSETQ. This CDR3 is CASSLQNNEQFF. CDR3 bases: TGCGCCAGCAGCTTGCAGAACAATGAGCAGTTCTTC.

The V and J genes are TRBV5-1 and TRBJ2-5; D uncertain. Trimming took off 0 bases at V and 1 base at J, with 4 bases between the two ends. Germline CDR1 and CDR2: SGHRS and YFSETQ. The CDR3 consists of 13 residues. This chain's CDR3 is CASSLVLQETQYF. The CDR3 DNA follows: TGCGCCAGCAGCTTGGTCCTCCAAGAGACCCAGTACTTC.

CDR3 region: CASTAGGEGDTQYF. CDR3 DNA: TGTGCCAGCACCGCGGGGGGCGAGGGAGACACCCAGTACTTC. The V gene is TRBV6-1, the J gene TRBJ2-5; 8 bases fit TRBD2. This CDR3 has 14 amino acids. V lost 7 bases, J lost 8 bases, and 12 bases stayed unmatched. Germline assignment: CDR1 MNHNS and CDR2 SASEGT.

As to this clonotype: Germline is not matched at one junction end, which may reflect a read error. The V gene is TRBV7-2, the J gene TRBJ2-3; 13 bases line up with TRBD2. Germline lookup yields CDR1 SGHTA and CDR2 FQGNSA. The CDR3 has 16 residues. CDR3 loop: CASSLDGTSGAYEQYF. The DNA for the CDR3 is TGTGCCAGCAGCTTAGATGGGACTAGCGGGGCCTACGAGCAGTACTTT.

This clonotype was counted only a few times. The rearrangement links TRBV4-1 to TRBJ2-7; possible D gene TRBD1, 5 bases. The CDR3 runs to 15 residues. V shed 0 bases and J shed 1 base, with 10 bases lying between them. Germline V lookup: CDR1 MGHRA, CDR2 YSYEKL. The CDR3 nucleotides read TGCGCCAGCAGCCAAGACAGGGAAAGGTCCTACGAGCAGTACGTC. It translates to CASSQDRERSYEQYV.

This clonotype has a count of ten or more. The chain employs TRBV10-2 and TRBJ1-2; no reliable D call. The CDR3 is 13 residues long. V lost 1 base, J lost 1 base, and 4 bases lay in between. The germline CDR1 and CDR2 sequences are WSHSY and SAAADI. The CDR3 region has the DNA TGCGCCAGCAGTGAGTTCAGTAACTATGGCTACACCTTC. It yields the protein CASSEFSNYGYTF.

This rearrangement joins TRBV12-3 or TRBV12-4 to TRBJ2-5; 8 positions match TRBD1. The better agreement between TRBJ2-7 and the DNA end casts doubt on the J call. The CDR3 is made up of 13 amino acids. The CDR3 sequence: CASSADRGYEQYF. The CDR3 DNA reads as TGTGCCAGCAGTGCTGACAGGGGTTACGAGCAGTACTTC.

In its sample, this clonotype was seen many times. This chain connects TRBV12-3 or TRBV12-4 to TRBJ1-2; D gene uncertain. The ends were cut back, 3 bases at V and 12 bases at J, with 14 bases in the middle. The CDR3 runs to 12 residues. In DNA, the CDR3 is TGTGCCAGCAGTTTTTCGAGGGATCAACACACCTTC. Its translation: CASSFSRDQHTF.

The gene calls are TRBV6-1 and TRBJ2-1, with unresolved D. The V gene's germline CDR1 is MNHNS and CDR2 SASEGT. This CDR3 comprises 13 residues. V was clipped by 2 bases and J by 3 bases, with 5 bases between them. CDR3 loop: CASSEIYYNEQFF. The CDR3 nucleotides read TGTGCCAGCAGTGAAATCTACTACAATGAGCAGTTCTTC.

The V gene is TRBV6-1, the J gene TRBJ2-4; D gene unclear. The J call is in doubt because the DNA end fits TRBJ2-5 better. There are 13 residues in the CDR3. The germline V gene has CDR1 MNHNS and CDR2 SASEGT. This CDR3 is CASSANREQTQYF. CDR3 sequence (DNA): TGTGCCAGCAGTGCTAATCGAGAACAGACCCAGTACTTC.

The chain has TRBV6-1 and TRBJ2-1; 13 nucleotides match TRBD2. Per germline, CDR1 MNHNS and CDR2 SASEGT. This CDR3 has 13 residues. The ends lost 10 bases at V and 10 bases at J; junction bases unmatched: 7. The CDR3 region is CATQGLAGKEQFF. CDR3 DNA sequence: TGTGCCACCCAGGGACTAGCGGGGAAGGAGCAGTTCTTC.